Listed below are T cell receptor beta chains from one sample, sequenced in a study of CD8+ T cells in alopecia areata. Measured with immunoSEQ multiplex PCR; TCRdb has only the in-frame clones, and not every one. Of fewer than 350,000 clones in the sample, roughly 64% were seen once. The material was CD4+ T cells sorted from blood, obtained at week 24, from a patient treated with tofacitinib. All receptors come from a human donor with alopecia areata. Each CDR3 is given with its conserved first and last residue. Fields, in order: CDR3 DNA, CDR3 protein, V gene, D gene, clone size, J gene. The D gene is left open where the match is weak. Clone size is shown for a subset of rows, as once, few, many or a class of expanded clone.

DNA: TGTGCCAGCAGTGAAAGACTGGATAAGACTACCCAGTACTTC
CDR3: CASSERLDKTTQYF
V: TRBV2
D: .
size: .
J: TRBJ2-5

DNA: TGTGCCAGCAGTTTACGGACAGCGACGACTAACTATGGCTACACCTTC
CDR3: CASSLRTATTNYGYTF
V: TRBV6-6
D: .
size: .
J: TRBJ1-2

DNA: TGCGCCAGCAGCCAAGCAGCAACTAGCGGGGGTTCGGATACGCAGTATTTT
CDR3: CASSQAATSGGSDTQYF
V: TRBV4-3
D: TRBD2
size: .
J: TRBJ2-3

DNA: TGTGCCTGCCAAGGGACAGGGGCAGAAGGCTACACCTTC
CDR3: CACQGTGAEGYTF
V: TRBV30
D: TRBD1
size: .
J: TRBJ1-2

DNA: TGTGCCAGCAGCTTGGGGACAGGGGACTATAATTCACCCCTCCACTTT
CDR3: CASSLGTGDYNSPLHF
V: TRBV5-6
D: TRBD1
size: .
J: TRBJ1-6

DNA: TGTGCCAGCACTTCCTCACCTTACAATGAGCAGTTCTTC
CDR3: CASTSSPYNEQFF
V: TRBV6-1
D: .
size: .
J: TRBJ2-1

DNA: TGTGCCAGTAGTACGGACAGCTTGGATACGCAGTATTTT
CDR3: CASSTDSLDTQYF
V: TRBV19
D: .
size: .
J: TRBJ2-3

DNA: TGTGCCAGCAGTTTCCGGGACGGCACAGATACGCAGTATTTT
CDR3: CASSFRDGTDTQYF
V: TRBV6-5
D: .
size: once
J: TRBJ2-3

DNA: TGCGCCAGCAGCGCGGAGGGACAGAGCTCCTACGAGCAGTACTTC
CDR3: CASSAEGQSSYEQYF
V: TRBV5-1
D: .
size: .
J: TRBJ2-7

DNA: TGCGCCAGCAGCTTGGGCTCGAGCTCCTACGAGCAGTACTTC
CDR3: CASSLGSSSYEQYF
V: TRBV5-1
D: .
size: few
J: TRBJ2-7

DNA: TGTGCCTGGAGTTCCGGGACAGACTTAGCCAAAAACATTCAGTACTTC
CDR3: CAWSSGTDLAKNIQYF
V: TRBV30
D: TRBD1
size: .
J: TRBJ2-4

DNA: TGCGCCAGCAGCTTCCCGGGACAGGGTAGTTATGGCTACACCTTC
CDR3: CASSFPGQGSYGYTF
V: TRBV5-1
D: TRBD1
size: .
J: TRBJ1-2

DNA: TGTGCCAGCACCCGTTTATTGGCCGAGGCCCCATATGGCTACACCTTC
CDR3: CASTRLLAEAPYGYTF
V: TRBV7-8
D: .
size: once
J: TRBJ1-2

DNA: TGCAGCGTTGAGGGACAGGGTGATGAAAAACTGTTTTTT
CDR3: CSVEGQGDEKLFF
V: TRBV29-1
D: TRBD1
size: .
J: TRBJ1-4

DNA: TGCGCCAGCAGCTTACAGGCAACTAACTATGGCTACACCTTC
CDR3: CASSLQATNYGYTF
V: TRBV5-1
D: .
size: once
J: TRBJ1-2

DNA: TGTGCCAGCAGCCGGGAGGGTTTCGCCTACGAGCAGTACTTC
CDR3: CASSREGFAYEQYF
V: TRBV5-4
D: TRBD2
size: few
J: TRBJ2-7

DNA: TGTGCCAGCAGGGGAACAGGGCCCCCATCCTACGAGCAGTACTTC
CDR3: CASRGTGPPSYEQYF
V: TRBV28
D: .
size: few
J: TRBJ2-7

DNA: TGTGCCTGGACCGGGGGTAGGGATTCACCCCTCCACTTT
CDR3: CAWTGGRDSPLHF
V: TRBV30
D: .
size: .
J: TRBJ1-6

DNA: TGTGCCAGCAGCCTCGGCGTCGGGGCCTTCAGCAATCAGCCCCAGCATTTT
CDR3: CASSLGVGAFSNQPQHF
V: TRBV9
D: .
size: .
J: TRBJ1-5

DNA: TGTGCCAGTTCCCCCGGACAGGAGACCTACGAGCAGTACTTC
CDR3: CASSPGQETYEQYF
V: TRBV27
D: TRBD1
size: .
J: TRBJ2-7

DNA: TGTGCCAGCAGAAAATCCGACAGGGGCTATGGCTACACCTTC
CDR3: CASRKSDRGYGYTF
V: TRBV5-4
D: TRBD1
size: .
J: TRBJ1-2

DNA: TGCAGCGTTGAAAGAGGATCTCTCGACAGGTATTTT
CDR3: CSVERGSLDRYF
V: TRBV29-1
D: .
size: .
J: TRBJ2-3

DNA: TGTGCCAGCAGCTTAGCTAACCGTGGCAATCAGCCCCAGCATTTT
CDR3: CASSLANRGNQPQHF
V: TRBV7-2
D: .
size: .
J: TRBJ1-5

DNA: TGTGCCTGGAGTGCGGCAGGGGTCTCTGGGGCCAACGTCCTGACTTTC
CDR3: CAWSAAGVSGANVLTF
V: TRBV30
D: .
size: .
J: TRBJ2-6

DNA: TGCAGCGTGGCGGGGAGACTTACCGACAATGAGCAGTTCTTC
CDR3: CSVAGRLTDNEQFF
V: TRBV29-1
D: .
size: .
J: TRBJ2-1

DNA: TGTGCCAGCAGCTCCACTAAACAGGGGGCGCCCGGCTACACCTTC
CDR3: CASSSTKQGAPGYTF
V: TRBV11-2
D: TRBD1
size: .
J: TRBJ1-2

DNA: TGCGCCAGCAGCTCGACAGGGAACACAGATACGCAGTATTTT
CDR3: CASSSTGNTDTQYF
V: TRBV5-1
D: TRBD1
size: few
J: TRBJ2-3

DNA: TGTGCCTGGAGTGTAGGCTCCTATAATTCACCCCTCCACTTT
CDR3: CAWSVGSYNSPLHF
V: TRBV30
D: .
size: .
J: TRBJ1-6

DNA: TGTGCCAGCAGCCTGGACCCTAGCACGGGCCTCGAGCAGTACTTC
CDR3: CASSLDPSTGLEQYF
V: TRBV5-6
D: .
size: .
J: TRBJ2-7

DNA: TGTGCCGGTAGCGGGGGACACGCGGGGGAGACCCAGTACTTC
CDR3: CAGSGGHAGETQYF
V: TRBV2
D: TRBD2
size: .
J: TRBJ2-5

DNA: TGCAGCGTTGACCCCCGGGACATCCAAGAGACCCAGTACTTC
CDR3: CSVDPRDIQETQYF
V: TRBV29-1
D: .
size: .
J: TRBJ2-5

DNA: TGTGCCAGCAGCCCCGGACAGGGCGACCGACGCTCCTACAATGAGCAGTTCTTC
CDR3: CASSPGQGDRRSYNEQFF
V: TRBV14
D: TRBD1
size: .
J: TRBJ2-1

DNA: TGCGCCAGCACCGTCGACAGTTCAGGGGCCAACGTCCTGACTTTC
CDR3: CASTVDSSGANVLTF
V: TRBV5-1
D: .
size: many
J: TRBJ2-6

DNA: TGTGCCAGCAGCTCATGGACAGTGCAAGAGACCCAGTACTTC
CDR3: CASSSWTVQETQYF
V: TRBV7-9
D: .
size: many
J: TRBJ2-5

DNA: TGTGCCAGCAGTCAACTTACAGACTATGGCTACACCTTC
CDR3: CASSQLTDYGYTF
V: TRBV2
D: .
size: .
J: TRBJ1-2

DNA: TGTGCCTGGAACGGGGTGAACACTGAAGCTTTCTTT
CDR3: CAWNGVNTEAFF
V: TRBV30
D: .
size: .
J: TRBJ1-1

DNA: TGTGCCTGGGATACAGGGGGCAAGATTTATGGCTACACCTTC
CDR3: CAWDTGGKIYGYTF
V: TRBV30
D: TRBD1
size: .
J: TRBJ1-2

DNA: TGTGCCAGCAGTCGAGGAACTAGCGTCTACGAGCAGTACTTC
CDR3: CASSRGTSVYEQYF
V: TRBV2
D: TRBD2
size: .
J: TRBJ2-7

DNA: TGTGCCAGCAGTTTATACCAGCGGGGAGAAACCCAGTACTTC
CDR3: CASSLYQRGETQYF
V: TRBV28
D: TRBD2
size: few
J: TRBJ2-5

DNA: TGCAGCTGTACAGGGGGTGAGCAGTTCTTC
CDR3: CSCTGGEQFF
V: TRBV29-1
D: TRBD1
size: .
J: TRBJ2-1

DNA: TGCGCCAGCAGTCTTCGGGAGACCCAGTACTTC
CDR3: CASSLRETQYF
V: TRBV5-1
D: .
size: few
J: TRBJ2-5

DNA: TGCGCCAGCAGCCAAGCGGTTGCAGAGACCCAGTACTTC
CDR3: CASSQAVAETQYF
V: TRBV4-1
D: .
size: .
J: TRBJ2-5

DNA: TGTGCCAGCAGCCCCAGGGGGCGGGACACTGAAGCTTTCTTT
CDR3: CASSPRGRDTEAFF
V: TRBV11-3
D: TRBD1
size: .
J: TRBJ1-1

DNA: TGTGCCAGCAGCTCCTTCCGGGGGCCTGGTGGGGCCAACGTCCTGACTTTC
CDR3: CASSSFRGPGGANVLTF
V: TRBV7-9
D: .
size: .
J: TRBJ2-6

DNA: TGTGCCAGCAGTTTATTTCCCGGGGAGCTGTTTTTT
CDR3: CASSLFPGELFF
V: TRBV28
D: .
size: few
J: TRBJ2-2

DNA: TGTGCCAGCAGCTTAATTCTCACAGATACGCAGTATTTT
CDR3: CASSLILTDTQYF
V: TRBV7-2
D: .
size: .
J: TRBJ2-3

DNA: TGCAGCGTTGCGAGGCCTAATGAAAAACTGTTTTTT
CDR3: CSVARPNEKLFF
V: TRBV29-1
D: .
size: .
J: TRBJ1-4